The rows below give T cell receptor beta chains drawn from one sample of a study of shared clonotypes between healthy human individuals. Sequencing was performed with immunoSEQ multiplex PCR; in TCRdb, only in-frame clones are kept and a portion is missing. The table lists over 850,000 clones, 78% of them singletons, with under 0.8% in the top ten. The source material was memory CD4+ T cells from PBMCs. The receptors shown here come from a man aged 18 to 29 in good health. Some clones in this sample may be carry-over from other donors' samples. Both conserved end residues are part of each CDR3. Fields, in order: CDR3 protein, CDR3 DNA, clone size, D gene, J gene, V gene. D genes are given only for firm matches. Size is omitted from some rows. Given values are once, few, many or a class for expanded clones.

CDR3 protein: CASSSKGYDEQYF
CDR3 DNA: TGTGCCAGCTCCTCGAAGGGCTACGACGAGCAGTACTTC
clone size: .
D gene: .
J gene: TRBJ2-7
V gene: TRBV18

CDR3 protein: CASSVDPTGYEQYF
CDR3 DNA: TGTGCCAGCAGCGTGGATCCGACTGGTTACGAGCAGTACTTC
clone size: .
D gene: .
J gene: TRBJ2-7
V gene: TRBV9

CDR3 protein: CASSPDRARFYEQYF
CDR3 DNA: TGTGCCAGCAGCCCCGACAGAGCCCGATTCTACGAGCAGTACTTC
clone size: few
D gene: .
J gene: TRBJ2-7
V gene: TRBV5-5

CDR3 protein: CASTDREGNTEAFF
CDR3 DNA: TGTGCCAGTACAGATCGTGAGGGGAACACTGAAGCTTTCTTT
clone size: .
D gene: .
J gene: TRBJ1-1
V gene: TRBV19

CDR3 protein: CASSGGSPSGANVLTF
CDR3 DNA: TGTGCCAGCAGCGGCGGGTCCCCCTCTGGGGCCAACGTCCTGACTTTC
clone size: .
D gene: .
J gene: TRBJ2-6
V gene: TRBV9

CDR3 protein: CASSRQLNTEAFF
CDR3 DNA: TGTGCCAGCAGTCGTCAACTGAACACTGAAGCTTTCTTT
clone size: .
D gene: .
J gene: TRBJ1-1
V gene: TRBV7-3

CDR3 protein: CASSYSGTGGYEQYF
CDR3 DNA: TGTGCCAGCAGTTACTCGGGGACAGGGGGTTACGAGCAGTACTTC
clone size: .
D gene: TRBD1
J gene: TRBJ2-7
V gene: TRBV6-6

CDR3 protein: CASSSGTTRGVSYEQYF
CDR3 DNA: TGTGCCAGTAGTTCCGGGACAACTCGGGGGGTATCCTACGAGCAGTACTTC
clone size: .
D gene: .
J gene: TRBJ2-7
V gene: TRBV19

CDR3 protein: CATSRDRGRAEQYF
CDR3 DNA: TGTGCCACCAGCAGAGATCGAGGGCGGGCCGAGCAGTACTTC
clone size: .
D gene: .
J gene: TRBJ2-7
V gene: TRBV15

CDR3 protein: CSAGTGQTQYF
CDR3 DNA: TGCAGTGCCGGAACGGGTCAGACCCAGTACTTC
clone size: .
D gene: .
J gene: TRBJ2-5
V gene: TRBV20-1

CDR3 protein: CASGFWDTIYF
CDR3 DNA: TGTGCCAGCGGTTTCTGGGACACCATATATTTT
clone size: .
D gene: .
J gene: TRBJ1-3
V gene: TRBV28

CDR3 protein: CASSLGQPSGANVLTF
CDR3 DNA: TGTGCCAGCAGCCTCGGACAGCCCTCTGGGGCCAACGTCCTGACTTTC
clone size: .
D gene: .
J gene: TRBJ2-6
V gene: TRBV7-3

CDR3 protein: CASSPLSPGSNQPQHF
CDR3 DNA: TGTGCCAGCTCACCATTAAGTCCGGGGAGCAATCAGCCCCAGCATTTT
clone size: .
D gene: .
J gene: TRBJ1-5
V gene: TRBV18

CDR3 protein: CASSEGSLYYGYTF
CDR3 DNA: TGTGCCAGCAGTGAAGGGAGCCTATACTATGGCTACACCTTC
clone size: .
D gene: .
J gene: TRBJ1-2
V gene: TRBV6-1

CDR3 protein: CASSLGSTSGRGLRGFF
CDR3 DNA: TGCGCCAGCAGCTTGGGGTCCACTAGCGGGAGAGGATTACGGGGGTTCTTC
clone size: .
D gene: TRBD2
J gene: TRBJ2-1
V gene: TRBV5-1

CDR3 protein: CASSLRSGRTDTQYF
CDR3 DNA: TGCGCCAGCAGCTTGCGTAGCGGGAGGACAGATACGCAGTATTTT
clone size: .
D gene: TRBD2
J gene: TRBJ2-3
V gene: TRBV5-1

CDR3 protein: CASSLERSDTQYF
CDR3 DNA: TGTGCCAGCAGCTTAGAACGGTCAGATACGCAGTATTTT
clone size: .
D gene: .
J gene: TRBJ2-3
V gene: TRBV7-2

CDR3 protein: CASSVDRVSGNTIYF
CDR3 DNA: TGTGCCAGCAGCGTAGACAGGGTATCTGGAAACACCATATATTTT
clone size: .
D gene: .
J gene: TRBJ1-3
V gene: TRBV9

CDR3 protein: CASRPSGNTEAFF
CDR3 DNA: TGTGCAAGTCGCCCCTCAGGGAACACTGAAGCTTTCTTT
clone size: few
D gene: .
J gene: TRBJ1-1
V gene: TRBV12-2

CDR3 protein: CASSTLAGVTAEQFF
CDR3 DNA: TGTGCCAGCAGTACCCTAGCGGGAGTGACGGCTGAGCAGTTCTTC
clone size: .
D gene: TRBD2
J gene: TRBJ2-1
V gene: TRBV2

CDR3 protein: CASSLLGMNTEAFF
CDR3 DNA: TGTGCCAGCAGCTTACTAGGGATGAACACTGAAGCTTTCTTT
clone size: .
D gene: .
J gene: TRBJ1-1
V gene: TRBV7-9

CDR3 protein: CASSPGTGSNYGYTF
CDR3 DNA: TGTGCCAGCAGCCCCGGGACAGGGTCGAACTATGGCTACACCTTC
clone size: once
D gene: TRBD1
J gene: TRBJ1-2
V gene: TRBV7-2

CDR3 protein: CASSLKGTGAVEQFF
CDR3 DNA: TGTGCCAGCAGCCTCAAGGGGACGGGGGCGGTTGAGCAGTTCTTC
clone size: .
D gene: .
J gene: TRBJ2-1
V gene: TRBV11-2

CDR3 protein: CASSYDRLVQTQYF
CDR3 DNA: TGTGCCAGCAGTTACGATAGGCTTGTTCAGACGCAGTATTTT
clone size: once
D gene: .
J gene: TRBJ2-3
V gene: TRBV6-5

CDR3 protein: CAWRRGGPYEQYF
CDR3 DNA: TGTGCCTGGAGGCGGGGCGGCCCCTACGAGCAGTACTTC
clone size: .
D gene: .
J gene: TRBJ2-7
V gene: TRBV30

CDR3 protein: CASSLSGGRNQPQHF
CDR3 DNA: TGTGCCAGCAGTTTATCTGGGGGGCGCAATCAGCCCCAGCATTTT
clone size: .
D gene: .
J gene: TRBJ1-5
V gene: TRBV28

CDR3 protein: CASSQDPGGTTDAGIYGYTF
CDR3 DNA: TGCGCCAGCAGCCAAGATCCCGGGGGTACGACCGACGCGGGAATTTATGGCTACACCTTC
clone size: .
D gene: .
J gene: TRBJ1-2
V gene: TRBV4-1

CDR3 protein: CASGQGPGEQYF
CDR3 DNA: TGTGCCAGCGGACAGGGGCCAGGCGAGCAGTACTTC
clone size: .
D gene: TRBD1
J gene: TRBJ2-7
V gene: TRBV7-3

CDR3 protein: CASSLGFGAPNTGELFF
CDR3 DNA: TGTGCCAGCAGCTTAGGATTCGGGGCCCCGAACACCGGGGAGCTGTTTTTT
clone size: .
D gene: .
J gene: TRBJ2-2
V gene: TRBV7-4

CDR3 protein: CASSVRDRVYEQYF
CDR3 DNA: TGTGCCAGTAGTGTCCGGGACAGAGTCTACGAGCAGTACTTC
clone size: .
D gene: TRBD1
J gene: TRBJ2-7
V gene: TRBV19

CDR3 protein: CASSEGTLYEQYF
CDR3 DNA: TGTGCCAGCAGCGAGGGGACCCTTTACGAGCAGTACTTC
clone size: .
D gene: .
J gene: TRBJ2-7
V gene: TRBV9

CDR3 protein: CAISETTGTEAFF
CDR3 DNA: TGTGCCATCAGTGAGACGACAGGTACTGAAGCTTTCTTT
clone size: .
D gene: .
J gene: TRBJ1-1
V gene: TRBV10-3

CDR3 protein: CASGLDSSEGVNEQFF
CDR3 DNA: TGTGCTAGTGGTTTGGACAGTTCAGAAGGAGTCAATGAGCAGTTCTTC
clone size: .
D gene: .
J gene: TRBJ2-1
V gene: TRBV12-5

CDR3 protein: CASSLGVSGRSYNEQFF
CDR3 DNA: TGTGCCAGCAGCTTAGGGGTTAGCGGGAGATCCTACAATGAGCAGTTCTTC
clone size: few
D gene: TRBD2
J gene: TRBJ2-1
V gene: TRBV7-2

CDR3 protein: CASTPGRGGNQPQHF
CDR3 DNA: TGTGCCAGCACTCCGGGTCGAGGGGGCAATCAGCCCCAGCATTTT
clone size: .
D gene: .
J gene: TRBJ1-5
V gene: TRBV6-6

CDR3 protein: CSVSSLARTDTQYF
CDR3 DNA: TGCAGCGTTTCAAGTTTAGCGCGCACAGATACGCAGTATTTT
clone size: .
D gene: .
J gene: TRBJ2-3
V gene: TRBV29-1

CDR3 protein: CASSEGLAGSSSYEQYF
CDR3 DNA: TGTGCCAGCAGCGAGGGACTAGCGGGGTCGAGCTCCTACGAGCAGTACTTC
clone size: .
D gene: TRBD2
J gene: TRBJ2-7
V gene: TRBV9

CDR3 protein: CSALQDTEAFF
CDR3 DNA: TGCAGTGCTCTACAGGACACTGAAGCTTTCTTT
clone size: .
D gene: .
J gene: TRBJ1-1
V gene: TRBV20-1

CDR3 protein: CASSWGGGVGLYNEQFF
CDR3 DNA: TGTGCCAGCAGCTGGGGGGGCGGAGTGGGACTTTACAATGAGCAGTTCTTC
clone size: .
D gene: .
J gene: TRBJ2-1
V gene: TRBV7-9

CDR3 protein: CSVEVLAGKLFF
CDR3 DNA: TGCAGCGTTGAAGTGCTGGCTGGAAAACTGTTTTTT
clone size: .
D gene: .
J gene: TRBJ1-4
V gene: TRBV29-1

CDR3 protein: CASSQTSGTYEQYF
CDR3 DNA: TGTGCCAGCAGCCAGACTAGCGGGACCTACGAGCAGTACTTC
clone size: .
D gene: TRBD2
J gene: TRBJ2-7
V gene: TRBV7-9

CDR3 protein: CASSEYVGQASSGNTIYF
CDR3 DNA: TGTGCCAGCAGTGAATACGTTGGACAGGCAAGCTCTGGAAACACCATATATTTT
clone size: few
D gene: TRBD1
J gene: TRBJ1-3
V gene: TRBV6-1

CDR3 protein: CASCVGGGSYEQYF
CDR3 DNA: TGTGCCAGCTGCGTAGGGGGAGGGTCCTACGAGCAGTACTTC
clone size: .
D gene: .
J gene: TRBJ2-7
V gene: TRBV28

CDR3 protein: CASSSGLAVTYNEQFF
CDR3 DNA: TGTGCCAGCAGCTCGGGACTAGCGGTTACCTACAATGAGCAGTTCTTC
clone size: .
D gene: TRBD2
J gene: TRBJ2-1
V gene: TRBV7-2

CDR3 protein: CASSLIRRTQSGAFF
CDR3 DNA: TGTGCCAGCAGCTTAATCCGACGAACCCAGAGCGGAGCTTTCTTT
clone size: once
D gene: .
J gene: TRBJ1-1
V gene: TRBV7-3

CDR3 protein: CASSLGLAGAGTQETQYF
CDR3 DNA: TGTGCCAGCAGCCTAGGACTAGCGGGAGCGGGGACCCAAGAGACCCAGTACTTC
clone size: .
D gene: TRBD2
J gene: TRBJ2-5
V gene: TRBV28

CDR3 protein: CASSVDGYEETQYF
CDR3 DNA: TGTGCCAGCAGCGTAGACGGGTATGAAGAGACCCAGTACTTC
clone size: .
D gene: .
J gene: TRBJ2-5
V gene: TRBV9

CDR3 protein: CASSVVGQSGNTIYF
CDR3 DNA: TGTGCCAGCAGCGTAGTGGGCCAGTCTGGAAACACCATATATTTT
clone size: .
D gene: .
J gene: TRBJ1-3
V gene: TRBV9

CDR3 protein: CASSLEAGINQPQHF
CDR3 DNA: TGTGCCAGCAGCCTGGAGGCGGGAATCAATCAGCCCCAGCATTTT
clone size: .
D gene: .
J gene: TRBJ1-5
V gene: TRBV7-2

CDR3 protein: CASCSDSDGIQGYTF
CDR3 DNA: TGTGCCAGTTGTAGTGACTCCGATGGGATCCAGGGCTACACCTTC
clone size: .
D gene: .
J gene: TRBJ1-2
V gene: TRBV19

CDR3 protein: CASSLIAWDVGSPLHF
CDR3 DNA: TGTGCCAGCAGTTTAATTGCGTGGGACGTGGGTTCACCCCTCCACTTT
clone size: .
D gene: .
J gene: TRBJ1-6
V gene: TRBV28

CDR3 protein: CASTRGETVLTYEQYF
CDR3 DNA: TGTGCCAGCACCCGGGGGGAGACCGTTCTCACCTACGAGCAGTACTTC
clone size: .
D gene: TRBD2
J gene: TRBJ2-7
V gene: TRBV5-6

CDR3 protein: CASSLAPGSGETQYF
CDR3 DNA: TGCGCCAGCAGCTTGGCCCCGGGATCTGGAGAGACCCAGTACTTC
clone size: .
D gene: .
J gene: TRBJ2-5
V gene: TRBV5-1

CDR3 protein: CAISERQGQGLETQYF
CDR3 DNA: TGTGCCATCAGTGAGAGACAAGGACAGGGGTTAGAGACCCAGTACTTC
clone size: .
D gene: TRBD1
J gene: TRBJ2-5
V gene: TRBV10-3

CDR3 protein: CASSQERRREGGTGELFF
CDR3 DNA: TGCGCCAGCAGCCAAGAACGTCGGCGGGAAGGCGGCACCGGGGAGCTGTTTTTT
clone size: .
D gene: .
J gene: TRBJ2-2
V gene: TRBV4-3

CDR3 protein: CASTADGTNLGYTF
CDR3 DNA: TGTGCCAGCACGGCGGACGGGACGAATCTAGGCTACACCTTC
clone size: .
D gene: .
J gene: TRBJ1-2
V gene: TRBV5-4

CDR3 protein: CASSQLRPSYGYTF
CDR3 DNA: TGCGCCAGCAGTCAATTAAGACCGAGCTATGGCTACACCTTC
clone size: .
D gene: .
J gene: TRBJ1-2
V gene: TRBV23-1